This TCR beta chain was observed in a study of T cell responses to AZD1222 COVID-19 vaccine. Looking at the study overall: Doses given second, at about 4 or about 12 weeks, were pooled.

Using immunoSEQ multiplex PCR, the repertoire was profiled, and TCRdb retains in-frame clones only, with some absent. The sample has 120,000 or so clones; 87% are singletons. This CDR3 comprises 13 residues. Trimming removed 3 bases from V and 4 bases from J, with 9 bases in between. This clone was counted between two and nine times. The target antigen is unknown. Study-level findings and limits: Donors in the cohort were predominantly white British and more often female, and clonal diversity was possibly underestimated. At baseline, just six AZD1222 recipients tested seropositive. Mapped onto spike, vaccine-associated CD4 TCRs spanned it and were dominant at 160-218 and 743-854.

The TCR comes from an adult in good health. J is TRBJ1-1 and V is TRBV12-3 or TRBV12-4; D call uncertain. The sample consisted of peripheral blood, taken on day 0 of AZD1222 vaccination. CDR3 nucleotide sequence: TGTGCCAGCAGTTTGGCAGGCGGCACTGAAGCTTTCTTT. It encodes CASSLAGGTEAFF.